Shown below are 32 T cell receptor beta chains from a single sample sequenced in a study of spatial heterogeneity in lung cancer. Time point described: sample taken at primary tumor resection. Tumor, nontumor lung or frozen PBMC supplied whole RNA, sequenced without sorting. MiXCR, run by TCRdb on the 5' RACE reads, gives a single entry per CDR3 protein. The sample has roughly 70,000 distinct CDR3 sequences, roughly 13% seen once. The sequences come from PBMCs, collected at surgery. These receptors came from a male donor with early-stage non-small cell lung cancer.

The chain employs TRBV24-1 and TRBJ2-7; 9 nucleotides align to TRBD1. Per the germline V gene, CDR1 is KGHDR and CDR2 is SFDVKD. CDR3 length equals 15 residues. The J segment lost 3 bases and the V segment lost 8 bases, leaving 10 bases of the junction unmatched. CDR3 region: CATTTGTGRYYEQYF. CDR3 DNA: TGTGCCACCACCACCGGGACAGGGCGATACTACGAGCAGTACTTC.

CDR3 residues: CASSYTHYEQYF. Written as DNA, the CDR3 is TGTGCCAGCAGCTATACACACTACGAGCAGTACTTC. J is TRBJ2-7 and V is TRBV5-6; no definite D call. V shed 3 bases and J shed 3 bases, with 7 bases lying between them. The CDR3 consists of 12 residues. In germline, CDR1 is SGHDT, CDR2 YYEEEE.

The chain recombines TRBV5-1 with TRBJ2-6, with D unresolved. V was trimmed by 3 bases and J by 0 bases, leaving 10 bases between them. CDR3 length: 16 residues. Germline V CDR1 and CDR2: SGHRS, YFSETQ. The DNA of the CDR3 is TGCGCCAGCAGCTCGCCGGTTTACTCTGGGGCCAACGTCCTGACTTTC. Its protein product is CASSSPVYSGANVLTF.

V gene TRBV27 combines with J gene TRBJ1-4; no firm D call. Germline CDR1 and CDR2: MNHEY and SMNVEV (reference sequence). V was shortened by 4 bases and J by 7 bases, with 19 bases between the two germline ends. This CDR3 spans 16 amino acids. In DNA form, the CDR3 reads TGTGCCAGCAGTTCCCAACTCAGTGCACGATCTGAAAAACTGTTTTTT. Amino acid sequence: CASSSQLSARSEKLFF.

This chain connects TRBV7-8 to TRBJ2-7; the D gene is possibly TRBD1 (6 bases). The CDR3 is made up of 13 amino acids. Trimming pared 5 bases from V and 2 bases from J, leaving 10 bases between. Germline CDR1 SGHVS, CDR2 FQNEAQ. CDR3 in DNA: TGTGCCAGCAGCCGCGGACAGACCTACGAGCAGTACTTC. It is translated as CASSRGQTYEQYF.

This clonotype was seen ten or more times. This chain connects TRBV18 to TRBJ1-5; D is uncertain. The CDR3 extends over 13 amino acids. V was cut by 6 bases and J by 3 bases, with 9 bases left in between. Germline V gene lookup returns CDR1 KGHSH and CDR2 LQKENI. In DNA, the CDR3 is TGTGCCAGCTCTGAAGGGAACAATCAGCCCCAGCATTTT. Its translation: CASSEGNNQPQHF.

The count of this clonotype is one. Given a much more abundant clone one base away, this may be a read error. The conserved final phenylalanine or tryptophan is absent from the CDR3, which likely points to a read error. The V call is TRBV15, the J call TRBJ1-2; a weak D match, TRBD1 (5 bases). Trimming pared 1 base from V and 6 bases from J, leaving 15 bases between. The CDR3 consists of 15 residues. In germline, CDR1 is LNHNV, CDR2 YYDKDF (reference sequence). The chain's CDR3 is CATSRAGTEAHGYTL. In DNA, the CDR3 is TGTGCCACCAGCAGAGCCGGGACCGAAGCACATGGCTACACCCTC.

This clonotype was seen ten or more times. This chain connects TRBV5-4 to TRBJ1-1, with D unresolved. CDR3 length: 11 residues. V lost 6 bases and J lost 2, with 5 bases in between. Germline CDR1 is SGHNT and CDR2 is YYREEE (reference sequence). CDR3 nucleotides: TGTGCCAGCACATTCAACACTGAAGCTTTCTTT. This encodes CASTFNTEAFF. Looking up the rest from reference TRBV5-4 and TRBJ1-1 gives the full variable domain: ETGVTQSPTHLIKTRGQQVTLRCSSQSGHNTVSWYQQALGQGPQFIFQYYREEENGRGNFPPRFSGLQFPNYSSELNVNALELDDSALYLCASTFNTEAFFGQGTRLTVV.

This clonotype occurred a few times. This chain joins TRBV20-1 and TRBJ2-3; 8 bases fit TRBD2. Germline V gene data show CDR1 as DFQATT and CDR2 as SNEGSKA (reference sequence). Trimming removed 3 bases from V and 2 bases from J; junction bases left unmatched: 7. There are 15 residues in the CDR3. The CDR3 sequence: CSASDSGDYTDTQYF. The CDR3 region has the DNA TGCAGTGCTAGCGATAGCGGGGACTACACAGATACGCAGTATTTT.

This clonotype was seen a few times. The rearrangement links TRBV29-1 to TRBJ1-2; D gene unclear. This CDR3 is 10 amino acids long. Germline-derived CDR1 and CDR2 are SQVTM and ANQGSEA. Between the trimmed V and J ends, which lost 4 bases and 8 bases, there was a span of 8 bases. CDR3 in DNA: TGCAGCGTTGTGGCTGGCGGCTACACCTTC. This codes for CSVVAGGYTF.

The genes are TRBV2 and TRBJ2-3; D unresolved. The germline gives CDR1 SNHLY, CDR2 FYNNEI. V was pared by 4 bases and J by 4 bases, with 6 bases between. This CDR3 spans 12 amino acids. The CDR3, as DNA: TGTGCCAGCAGTGTATACCCAGATACGCAGTATTTT. This sequence encodes CASSVYPDTQYF. Variable domain in full (rest from reference TRBV2 and TRBJ2-3): EPEVTQTPSHQVTQMGQEVILRCVPISNHLYFYWYRQILGQKVEFLVSFYNNEISEKSEIFDDQFSVERPDGSNFTLKIRSTKLEDSAMYFCASSVYPDTQYFGPGTRLTVL.

The rearrangement joins TRBV11-2 to TRBJ2-1, with 11 bases fitting TRBD1. J lost 3 bases, V lost 5 bases, and 6 bases had no gene match. CDR1 is SGHAT, CDR2 FQNNGV, per germline. CDR3 length equals 16 residues. In nucleotides, the CDR3 is TGTGCCAGCAGCCTACTCGGGACAGGGGGCTACAATGAGCAGTTCTTC. It specifies CASSLLGTGGYNEQFF.

This clonotype was seen ten or more times. This sequence joins TRBV7-9 and TRBJ2-3, with TRBD2 matching 7 bases. CDR3 length: 16 amino acids. The ends lost 8 bases at V and 1 base at J; junction bases unmatched: 12. CDR1 SEHNR and CDR2 FQNEAQ come from the germline V gene (reference sequence). The CDR3 sequence is CASSGGTSWGTDTQYF. In nucleotides, the CDR3 is TGTGCCAGCTCGGGAGGAACTAGTTGGGGCACAGATACGCAGTATTTT.

This clonotype has more than one count but fewer than ten. J is TRBJ2-6 and V is TRBV20-1; tentatively, D is TRBD2 (5 bases). Germline V gives CDR1 DFQATT, CDR2 SNEGSKA (reference sequence). Trimming took off 1 base at V and 0 bases at J, with 7 bases between the two ends. The CDR3 has 15 amino acids. The CDR3 region has the DNA TGCAGTGCTAGAGGGGGAGCCTCTGGGGCCAACGTCCTGACTTTC. Translated, it gives CSARGGASGANVLTF.

A few counts support this clonotype. V is TRBV11-2 and J is TRBJ2-5; perhaps TRBD2 as D (6 bases). This CDR3 is 15 amino acids long. The V gene lost 6 bases and the J gene lost 2 bases, with 16 bases spanning the gap. Germline CDR1 SGHAT, CDR2 FQNNGV. The CDR3 bases are TGTGCCAGCAGGCGGGCCCCGGGGGAACAAGAGACCCAGTACTTC. Protein: CASRRAPGEQETQYF.

The chain uses TRBV13 and TRBJ1-1; D is possibly TRBD1 (6 bases). Germline CDR1 reads PRHDT; CDR2 reads FYEKMQ (reference sequence). The V and J ends lost 5 bases and 11 bases respectively, with 15 bases between them. The CDR3 length is 12 residues. The CDR3 here is CASSHIGQGAFF. DNA of the CDR3: TGTGCCAGCAGCCACATTGGTCAGGGGGCTTTCTTT.

The V and J genes are TRBV12-3 or TRBV12-4 and TRBJ2-3; 10 bases line up with TRBD2. CDR3 size: 17 residues. The V and J ends lost 0 bases and 1 base, in that order; junction bases with no gene match: 4. The CDR3 reads CASSLATGTSGTDTQYF. The CDR3 DNA reads TGTGCCAGCAGTTTAGCTACCGGGACTAGCGGCACAGATACGCAGTATTTT.

There are many counts of this clonotype. V and J are TRBV6-1 and TRBJ2-6; unclear D gene. Per germline, CDR1 MNHNS and CDR2 SASEGT. V shed 2 bases and J shed 0 bases, with 5 bases lying between them. This CDR3 contains 15 residues. Here the CDR3 DNA reads TGTGCCAGCAGTGAAAAGGACTCTGGGGCCAACGTCCTGACTTTC. Protein sequence: CASSEKDSGANVLTF.

CDR3: CSAGGTDAGYTF. CDR3 bases: TGCAGTGCGGGTGGGACAGACGCCGGCTACACCTTC. The V call is TRBV20-1, the J call TRBJ1-2; 7 nucleotides agree with TRBD1. V gave up 6 bases and J gave up 8 bases; unmatched junction bases: 9. This CDR3 is built from 12 residues. CDR1 is DFQATT and CDR2 is SNEGSKA in the germline V gene (reference sequence).

This chain connects TRBV12-3 or TRBV12-4 to TRBJ2-3; 7 bases fit TRBD1. The ends lost 6 bases at V and 0 bases at J; junction bases unmatched: 9. CDR3 length: 16 residues. Here the CDR3 reads CASSRRTGHSTDTQYF. In DNA, the CDR3 is TGTGCCAGCAGCCGTCGGACAGGACATAGCACAGATACGCAGTATTTT.

This clonotype was counted ten times or more. The rearrangement uses TRBV7-8 and TRBJ2-1, with 9 bases fitting TRBD2. The trim removed 7 bases at V and 8 bases at J, leaving 12 bases unmatched. This CDR3 is built from 15 residues. Germline CDR1 SGHVS, CDR2 FQNEAQ. The CDR3 nucleotides read TGTGCCAGCATTCTAGTCGGACTAGCGTCCGATGAGCAGTTCTTC. Translated, it gives CASILVGLASDEQFF.

As concerns this clonotype: This clone may be a read error of a much larger clone one base away. The chain links TRBV6-5 to TRBJ2-2; D unresolved. The CDR3 has 11 amino acids. Trimming shortened V by 5 bases and J by 2 bases, and 0 bases separated the two germline ends. Germline loops: CDR1 MNHEY, CDR2 SVGAGI. CDR3 loop: CASSNTGELFF. The CDR3 nucleotides are TGTGCCAGCAGTAACACCGGGGAGCTGTTTTTT.

This clonotype occurred many times. J is TRBJ2-1 and V is TRBV5-1, with D uncertain. V lost 4 bases and J 0 bases, leaving 11 bases between the germline ends. This CDR3 region has 15 residues. From germline, CDR1 is SGHRS and CDR2 YFSETQ. The DNA of the CDR3 is TGCGCCAGCAGCCTTATCCCCAGCTCCTACAATGAGCAGTTCTTC. Amino acids: CASSLIPSSYNEQFF.

This clonotype showed up many times. The chain has TRBV6-1 and TRBJ1-6; TRBD1 agrees at 7 bases. The CDR3 totals 17 residues. Trimming at V came to 6 bases and at J to 7 bases, leaving 15 bases not matched to a gene. CDR1 and CDR2 (germline): MNHNS, SASEGT. The CDR3 DNA is TGTGCCAGCAGAACCTTCGGGACAGCTCCCCAAAATTCACCCCTCCACTTT. Its protein product is CASRTFGTAPQNSPLHF.

The genes are TRBV27 and TRBJ2-2; the D gene is possibly TRBD2 (5 bases). Germline CDR1 is MNHEY and CDR2 is SMNVEV (reference sequence). Trimming took 2 bases from V and 6 from J, leaving 10 bases between them. The CDR3 loop spans 14 amino acids. The CDR3 region is CASSLDGEAGELFF. DNA for the CDR3: TGTGCCAGCAGTTTAGACGGGGAAGCCGGGGAGCTGTTTTTT.

The V gene is TRBV5-1, the J gene TRBJ2-2; TRBD1 matches at 9 bases. Germline V gene lookup returns CDR1 SGHRS and CDR2 YFSETQ. With 1 base clipped from V and 4 bases from J, the junction kept 8 bases outside the gene matches. The CDR3 loop spans 17 amino acids. CDR3 sequence (DNA): TGCGCCAGCAGCTTGCTGGGACAGGGACAGGGCACCGGGGAGCTGTTTTTT. It is translated as CASSLLGQGQGTGELFF.

This clonotype was detected ten times or more. The genes are TRBV14 and TRBJ2-2, with D hard to call. Germline CDR1 and CDR2: SGHDN and FVKESK. V gave up 5 bases and J gave up 1 base, with 2 bases separating them. The CDR3 is 12 residues long. The CDR3 coding sequence is TGTGCCAGCAGCTGGAACACCGGGGAGCTGTTTTTT. Protein sequence: CASSWNTGELFF.

This clonotype was seen more than once but under ten times. V gene TRBV4-1 combines with J gene TRBJ1-2; 11 bases fit TRBD1. This CDR3 has 14 residues. Germline-derived CDR1 and CDR2 are MGHRA and YSYEKL. The trim removed 4 bases at V and 7 bases at J, leaving 5 bases unmatched. As DNA, the CDR3 is TGCGCCAGCAGCCCCCGGGACAGGGGGTCTGGCTACACCTTC. Translating it yields CASSPRDRGSGYTF.

This clonotype was counted many times. The chain joins TRBV10-3 to TRBJ2-1, with 12 bases matching TRBD2. Per the germline V gene, CDR1 is ENHRY and CDR2 is SYGVKD. Trimming took 10 bases from V and 9 from J; bases not matched to a gene: 10. There are 14 residues in the CDR3. The CDR3 DNA follows: TGTGCCAGTGGACTAGCGGGAAGTCTGCGTGAGCAGTTCTTC. Translation: CASGLAGSLREQFF.

This clonotype showed up just a few times. The chain joins TRBV4-2 to TRBJ2-3; D gene unclear. Trimming pared 0 bases from V and 5 bases from J, leaving 15 bases between. CDR1 and CDR2 from the germline V gene are LGHNA and YNFKEQ. CDR3 length: 16 residues. The CDR3 sequence: CASSQDSGLTLDTQYF. In DNA, the CDR3 is TGTGCCAGCAGCCAAGATTCAGGTTTAACGCTAGATACGCAGTATTTT.

The chain recombines TRBV7-9 with TRBJ2-1; 11 bases agree with TRBD2. CDR1 and CDR2 (germline): SEHNR, FQNEAQ (reference sequence). Germline trimming cut 1 base from V and 9 bases from J; bases unmatched to any gene: 2. This CDR3 spans 14 amino acids. This chain's CDR3 is CASSLELAGVEQFF. The CDR3 DNA sequence: TGTGCCAGCAGCTTAGAACTAGCGGGAGTTGAGCAGTTCTTC.

The V and J genes are TRBV3-1 and TRBJ2-7, with 11 bases that match TRBD2. Trimming at V came to 4 bases and at J to 0 bases, leaving 2 bases not matched to a gene. The CDR3 runs 15 residues. From germline, CDR1 is LGHDT and CDR2 YNNKEL (reference sequence). The CDR3 loop is CASSPTSGSSYEQYF. The CDR3 nucleotides are TGTGCCAGCAGCCCCACTAGCGGGAGCTCCTACGAGCAGTACTTC.